The 16 T cell receptor beta chains below were found in one sample sequenced in a study of T cells in Graves' hyperthyroidism and ophthalmopathy. RNA transcripts provided the source from which TCR beta CDR3 regions were amplified. HTBI primers were the set used in a first-round RT-PCR of the TCR CDR3. Using its own MiXCR run on the multiplex PCR reads, TCRdb lists one record per CDR3 protein. This repertoire shows hundreds of thousands of distinct CDR3 sequences, approximately 14% found once; its top ten account for about 13%. The specimen sequenced was blood. Every receptor here comes from a man between 18 and 35 years old with Graves' ophthalmopathy.

The chain uses TRBV10-2 and TRBJ2-3; 7 bases are shared with TRBD2. Germline loops: CDR1 WSHSY, CDR2 SAAADI. Unmatched junction bases numbered 5, after V lost 8 bases and J lost 3 bases. This CDR3 contains 13 residues. The CDR3 loop is CASWAGATDTQYF. DNA for the CDR3: TGCGCCAGCTGGGCGGGAGCGACAGATACGCAGTATTTT.

This clonotype was recorded many times. The gene calls are TRBV6-1 and TRBJ1-1, with D possibly TRBD1 on 6 matching bases. Trimming shortened V by 5 bases and J by 7 bases, and 11 bases separated the two germline ends. CDR3 length: 12 residues. The germline V gene has CDR1 MNHNS and CDR2 SASEGT. The CDR3 DNA sequence: TGTGCCAGCAGTTCCACGACAGGTGAAGCTTTCTTT. It yields the protein CASSSTTGEAFF.

This clonotype was counted a few times. This chain uses TRBV20-1 with TRBJ2-2; D possibly corresponds to TRBD2 (5 bases). The CDR3 has 14 residues. The germline CDR1 and CDR2 sequences are DFQATT and SNEGSKA (reference sequence). Trimming cost V 6 bases and J 3 bases, with 14 bases left between them. CDR3: CSATTPTDTGELFF. The CDR3 DNA reads as TGCAGTGCGACTACACCGACCGACACCGGGGAGCTGTTTTTT.

This clonotype has a count of ten or more. V usage is TRBV11-3 and J usage is TRBJ1-1, with a tentative D call TRBD1 (6 bases). The germline V gene encodes CDR1 SGHNT and CDR2 YENEEA. This CDR3 region has 12 residues. V was clipped by 5 bases and J by 11 bases, with 15 bases between them. The CDR3 spells CASSERGSGAFF. The CDR3, as DNA: TGTGCCAGCAGCGAGAGGGGGAGCGGGGCTTTCTTT.

Note on this clonotype: An end of the junction differs from the germline gene, which may be a read error. The chain links TRBV6-9 to TRBJ2-7; 13 nucleotides agree with TRBD2. The CDR3 is 15 residues long. Germline lookup yields CDR1 MNHGY and CDR2 SVAAGI. This CDR3 reads CASSYRTSGSYGQYF. CDR3 nucleotides: TGTGCCAGCAGTTACCGGACTAGCGGGAGCTACGGGCAGTACTTC.

CDR3 in DNA: TGCAGTGCCCTAACAGGGGGCGAAATAGGCTACACCTTC. It encodes CSALTGGEIGYTF. J is TRBJ1-2 and V is TRBV20-1; 9 positions agree with TRBD1. CDR3 length: 13 residues. Germline assignment: CDR1 DFQATT and CDR2 SNEGSKA (reference sequence). The J segment lost 8 bases and the V segment lost 6 bases, leaving 10 bases of the junction unmatched.

This chain connects TRBV6-1 to TRBJ1-1, with 10 bases matching TRBD1. CDR3 size: 14 residues. The germline V gene has CDR1 MNHNS and CDR2 SASEGT. Trimming cost V 7 bases and J 5 bases; bases outside gene matches: 7. The CDR3 nucleotides are TGTGCCAGCAATTGGGACAGGGGTTCGACTGAAGCTTTCTTT. It is translated as CASNWDRGSTEAFF.

This clonotype was counted a few times. CDR3 in DNA: TGTGCCAGCAGCGTAGGGACAGGGGGCTATGGCTACACCTTC. Encoded protein: CASSVGTGGYGYTF. This chain uses TRBV9 with TRBJ1-2; 10 bases map to TRBD1. V dropped 0 bases and J dropped 4; count of bases not matched to a gene: 0. The CDR3 contains 14 residues. Germline V lookup: CDR1 SGDLS, CDR2 YYNGEE.

In this sample, this clonotype turned up a few times. V and J are TRBV2 and TRBJ2-3, with 7 bases that match TRBD2. This CDR3 comprises 13 residues. The germline V gene has CDR1 SNHLY and CDR2 FYNNEI. Germline trimming cut 6 bases from V and 2 bases from J; bases unmatched to any gene: 2. The CDR3 DNA reads TGTGCCAGCAGCGGGGGGACCACAGATACGCAGTATTTT. It encodes CASSGGTTDTQYF.

This chain uses TRBV6-1 with TRBJ2-7, with TRBD1 identical over 7 bases. V shed 6 bases and J 3 bases; nucleotides not matched to a gene: 11. Germline lookup yields CDR1 MNHNS and CDR2 SASEGT. The CDR3 consists of 15 residues. CDR3 in DNA: TGTGCCAGCAGCCAAGACAGGGATGGCGGCTACGAGCAGTACTTC. Translated, it gives CASSQDRDGGYEQYF.

This clonotype was seen ten or more times. The genes are TRBV20-1 and TRBJ2-7, with a possible D match to TRBD2 (6 bases). The CDR3 sequence is 13 residues long. CDR1 DFQATT and CDR2 SNEGSKA come from the germline V gene (reference sequence). V was trimmed by 3 bases and J by 2 bases, leaving 11 bases between them. The CDR3 region has the DNA TGCAGTGCTAGCGTGGCGGGGCCCTACGAGCAGTACTTC. It translates to CSASVAGPYEQYF.

This clonotype was seen ten or more times. V is TRBV3-1 and J is TRBJ2-2; D may be TRBD2 (5 bases). V shed 2 bases and J shed 2 bases, with 12 bases lying between them. CDR3 length equals 16 residues. Germline assignment: CDR1 LGHDT and CDR2 YNNKEL (reference sequence). The CDR3 is CASSQRRRINTGELFF. The CDR3 DNA reads as TGTGCCAGCAGCCAAAGACGGAGGATTAACACCGGGGAGCTGTTTTTT.

This clonotype has a count of ten or more. J is TRBJ1-2 and V is TRBV7-6; D ambiguous. This CDR3 has 13 residues. Germline CDR1 and CDR2: SGHVS and FNYEAQ. V lost 5 bases, J lost 2 bases, and 9 bases lay in between. CDR3 sequence: CASSPTINYGYTF. As DNA, the CDR3 is TGTGCCAGCAGCCCTACTATAAACTATGGCTACACCTTC. Full variable domain (rest looked up from reference TRBV7-6 and TRBJ1-2): GAGVSQSPRYKVTKRGQDVALRCDPISGHVSLYWYRQALGQGPEFLTYFNYEAQQDKSGLPNDRFSAERPEGSISTLTIQRTEQRDSAMYRCASSPTINYGYTFGSGTRLTVV.

This clonotype was picked up many times. The V call is TRBV20-1, the J call TRBJ2-7; TRBD1 matches 8 bases. J gave up 5 bases and V 6 bases, and 3 bases lay outside the gene matches. The CDR3 runs to 11 residues. Germline CDR1 DFQATT, CDR2 SNEGSKA (reference sequence). CDR3 sequence (DNA): TGCAGTGCCGACAGGGGCCACGAGCAGTACTTC. It codes for CSADRGHEQYF.

This clonotype came up many times. J is TRBJ2-1 and V is TRBV2; D gene uncertain. The CDR3 runs to 14 residues. Trimming stripped 6 bases from V and 0 bases from J, with 9 bases between. The germline V gene encodes CDR1 SNHLY and CDR2 FYNNEI. In DNA, the CDR3 is TGTGCCAGCAGGCTCCGGAACTCCTACAATGAGCAGTTCTTC. This encodes CASRLRNSYNEQFF.

At least ten counts were recorded for this clonotype. This rearrangement joins TRBV10-3 to TRBJ2-1, with 9 bases aligning to TRBD1. Losses at the gene ends were 6 bases for V and 10 bases for J; bases not matched to a gene: 10. Germline lookup yields CDR1 ENHRY and CDR2 SYGVKD. The CDR3 sequence is 14 residues long. CDR3 sequence reads: CAISRGQGGSEQFF. DNA of the CDR3: TGTGCCATCAGCCGGGGACAGGGTGGTTCGGAGCAGTTCTTC.